Detailed here is one T cell receptor beta chain. Its antigen is unidentified. Methods used by the authors: Clinicopathological groups differed in CDR3, with these differences serving to build a distant-metastasis classifier for papillary thyroid cancer. TCRdb called clones again from the PCR reads with MiXCR. The V and J calls shown here were made by TCRdb, not taken from the authors' results. The sample lists about 64,000 clones; 4% to 5% were seen once. Before thyroid surgery, none of the patients had received any treatment. The CDR3 has 14 amino acids. V was cut by 4 bases and J by 4 bases, with 12 bases left in between. Looked up from germline, CDR1 is KGHDR and CDR2 is SFDVKD. The sample is drawn from a study of metastatic and nonmetastatic thyroid tumors. At the level of the study: Malignant and benign thyroid patients had repertoires compared in peripheral blood and tumor or nodule tissue.

Study observations and caveats: In blood and tumor, TCR beta diversity was reportedly significantly higher in malignant thyroid tumors than in benign nodules.

Material for sequencing was blood. The TCR sequence derives from a female donor with papillary thyroid cancer or a benign thyroid nodule (not recorded which). Some clones in this sample may be carry-over from other donors' samples. The gene calls are TRBV24-1 and TRBJ1-2; D is possibly TRBD1 (5 bases). The CDR3: CATSDADTGYGYTF. In DNA, the CDR3 is TGTGCCACCAGTGACGCGGACACGGGCTATGGCTACACCTTC.